The next 2 T cell receptor beta chains were all read from a single sample in a study of T cell responses to AZD1222 COVID-19 vaccine. Clones were sequenced by immunoSEQ multiplex PCR, and TCRdb holds only the in-frame ones, with some missing. This sample has roughly 200,000 clones; roughly 94% occur once, and the top ten carry 1.7%. Sequences were derived from peripheral blood, sampled 28 days after the second dose of the MenACWY control vaccine. These receptors were taken from an adult who received the MenACWY meningococcal vaccine as a control.

The V call is TRBV10-2, the J call TRBJ2-1; D could derive from TRBD1 or TRBD2 (5 bases each). Between the trimmed V and J ends, which lost 10 bases and 5 bases, there was a span of 12 bases. Germline V gene sequence: CDR1 WSHSY, CDR2 SAAADI. The CDR3 is made up of 12 amino acids. The CDR3 region has the DNA TGCGCCACCGGGGACGGTAACAATGAGCAGTTCTTC. Translated, it gives CATGDGNNEQFF.

J is TRBJ2-7 and V is TRBV7-6; TRBD1 aligns across 7 bases. Germline V CDR1 and CDR2: SGHVS, FNYEAQ. This CDR3 is 15 amino acids long. J was trimmed by 0 bases and V by 5 bases; bases with no gene match: 7. CDR3 in amino acids: CASSPEGASSYEQYF. CDR3 DNA: TGTGCCAGCAGCCCAGAGGGGGCGAGCTCCTACGAGCAGTACTTC.